This T cell receptor beta chain came from a study of T cell repertoires in cytomegalovirus infection. Study-wide background: The study used recently identified HLA-C-restricted and well-studied HLA-B-restricted CMV epitopes. It can be stated that public TCR beta signatures indicated CMV infection as well as a matching HLA type.

CDR1 LNHNV and CDR2 YYDKDF come from the germline V gene (reference sequence). This CDR3 is built from 14 residues. Trimming shortened V by 3 bases and J by 6 bases, and 12 bases separated the two germline ends. This clonotype was counted between two and nine times. Antigen unknown. Broader study findings: Across the ex vivo response, the dominant clonotypes were HLA-C-restricted CMV-specific TCR beta clonotypes.

A single record per CDR3 protein comes from TCRdb applying MiXCR to the reads. The repertoire holds approximately 590,000 distinct CDR3 sequences, 40% seen once, with 48% in the top ten. Material: cultured PBMCs, obtained from culture after CMV antigen stimulation. This clonotype was obtained from a human donor in good health (CMV status not recorded). Some clones in this sample may be carry-over from other donors' samples. The rearrangement uses TRBV15 and TRBJ2-1; no firm D call. CDR3 sequence reads: CATSSPGPINEQFF. The DNA of the CDR3 is TGTGCCACCAGCAGTCCCGGGCCCATCAATGAGCAGTTCTTC.